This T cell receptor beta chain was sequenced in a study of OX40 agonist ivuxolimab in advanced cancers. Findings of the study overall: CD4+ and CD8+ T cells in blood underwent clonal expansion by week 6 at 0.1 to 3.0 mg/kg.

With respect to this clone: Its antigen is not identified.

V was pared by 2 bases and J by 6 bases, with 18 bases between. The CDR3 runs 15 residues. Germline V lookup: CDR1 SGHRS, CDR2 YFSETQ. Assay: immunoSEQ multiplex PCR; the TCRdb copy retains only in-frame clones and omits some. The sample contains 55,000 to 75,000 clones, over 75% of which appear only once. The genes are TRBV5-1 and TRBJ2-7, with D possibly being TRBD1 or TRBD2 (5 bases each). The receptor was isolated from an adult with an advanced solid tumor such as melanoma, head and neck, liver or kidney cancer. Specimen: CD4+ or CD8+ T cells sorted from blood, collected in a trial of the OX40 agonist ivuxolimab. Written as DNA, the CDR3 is TGCGCCAGCAGCTTCTCCGGGACGGCTTTGATCGAGCAGTACTTC. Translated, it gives CASSFSGTALIEQYF.